This is a list of T cell receptor beta chains from one sample in a study of blood T cell repertoires in COVID-19. The repertoire was sequenced with immunoSEQ multiplex PCR; TCRdb's copy has only in-frame clones and lacks some. The sample lists 450,000 or so clones; 89% were seen once. The sequenced sample was peripheral blood. These receptors all stem from a woman in her 40s with COVID-19, enrolled during active disease. Both conserved end residues are part of each CDR3. The listing skips clone size in some rows; elsewhere it reads once, few, many or a size class.

V gene: TRBV7-2
CDR3 length: 15
J gene: TRBJ2-7
clone size: .
CDR3 protein: CASSLALGTSHEQYF

V gene: TRBV2
CDR3 length: 12
J gene: TRBJ1-5
clone size: few
CDR3 protein: CASMASNQPQHF

V gene: TRBV19
CDR3 length: 14
J gene: TRBJ1-5
clone size: .
CDR3 protein: CASKGVAFNQPQHF

V gene: TRBV28
CDR3 length: 15
J gene: TRBJ2-1
clone size: .
CDR3 protein: CASSILSGQIQEQFF

V gene: TRBV19
CDR3 length: 17
J gene: TRBJ2-7
clone size: once
CDR3 protein: CASSPGLAGHPKVEQYF

V gene: TRBV12-3/TRBV12-4
CDR3 length: 13
J gene: TRBJ1-2
clone size: .
CDR3 protein: CASSLAGLYGYTF

V gene: TRBV6-5
CDR3 length: 14
J gene: TRBJ1-5
clone size: .
CDR3 protein: CASIERYSNQPQHF

V gene: TRBV2
CDR3 length: 15
J gene: TRBJ1-3
clone size: .
CDR3 protein: CASSEAQGAGNTIYF

V gene: TRBV29-1
CDR3 length: 17
J gene: TRBJ2-1
clone size: .
CDR3 protein: CSVPGTSGGPSYNEQFF

V gene: TRBV12-3/TRBV12-4
CDR3 length: 11
J gene: TRBJ2-2
clone size: .
CDR3 protein: CASTRTGELFF

V gene: TRBV7-2
CDR3 length: 13
J gene: TRBJ1-5
clone size: .
CDR3 protein: CASSLLMSGPQHF

V gene: TRBV29-1
CDR3 length: 14
J gene: TRBJ2-7
clone size: once
CDR3 protein: CSGGTGGSSYEQYF

V gene: TRBV6-5
CDR3 length: 14
J gene: TRBJ2-3
clone size: .
CDR3 protein: CASSRQGETDTQYF

V gene: TRBV10-3
CDR3 length: 16
J gene: TRBJ2-7
clone size: .
CDR3 protein: CAISDLGQGVSYEQYF

V gene: TRBV4-3
CDR3 length: 14
J gene: TRBJ1-1
clone size: .
CDR3 protein: CASSQETVNTEAFF

V gene: TRBV27
CDR3 length: 14
J gene: TRBJ2-5
clone size: .
CDR3 protein: CASSSRSGQETQYF

V gene: TRBV7-2
CDR3 length: 11
J gene: TRBJ2-5
clone size: once
CDR3 protein: CASSLLGGADF

V gene: TRBV24-1
CDR3 length: 14
J gene: TRBJ1-3
clone size: .
CDR3 protein: CATSAGGAGNTIYF

V gene: TRBV29-1
CDR3 length: 14
J gene: TRBJ2-3
clone size: .
CDR3 protein: CSVDPRQSTDTQYF

V gene: TRBV6-5
CDR3 length: 14
J gene: TRBJ1-2
clone size: .
CDR3 protein: CASSYRGHKYGYTF

V gene: TRBV19
CDR3 length: 12
J gene: TRBJ1-2
clone size: .
CDR3 protein: CASSISNYGYTF

V gene: TRBV2
CDR3 length: 17
J gene: TRBJ1-2
clone size: .
CDR3 protein: CASREFTGAPTLYGYTF

V gene: TRBV20-1
CDR3 length: 13
J gene: TRBJ2-3
clone size: .
CDR3 protein: CSASTGATDTQYF

V gene: TRBV5-1
CDR3 length: 15
J gene: TRBJ2-7
clone size: .
CDR3 protein: CASSRQAAPSYEQYF

V gene: TRBV9
CDR3 length: 13
J gene: TRBJ1-5
clone size: .
CDR3 protein: CASSGRLNQPQHF

V gene: TRBV2
CDR3 length: 14
J gene: TRBJ2-2
clone size: .
CDR3 protein: CASSGPRGTGELFF

V gene: TRBV3-1/TRBV3-2
CDR3 length: 13
J gene: TRBJ1-1
clone size: .
CDR3 protein: CASSQGEDTEAFF

V gene: TRBV5-8
CDR3 length: 16
J gene: TRBJ2-1
clone size: .
CDR3 protein: CASSLGDRGSYNEQFF

V gene: TRBV6-2/TRBV6-3
CDR3 length: 13
J gene: TRBJ2-1
clone size: .
CDR3 protein: CASSPTQYNEQFF

V gene: TRBV4-3
CDR3 length: 15
J gene: TRBJ2-2
clone size: .
CDR3 protein: CASSQNRLNTGELFF

V gene: TRBV7-3
CDR3 length: 14
J gene: TRBJ2-1
clone size: .
CDR3 protein: CASSLSLAGSEQFF

V gene: TRBV7-2
CDR3 length: 16
J gene: TRBJ2-3
clone size: .
CDR3 protein: CASSLNGRGSTDTQYF

V gene: TRBV30
CDR3 length: 17
J gene: TRBJ1-1
clone size: .
CDR3 protein: CAWSPVGSARHDTEAFF

V gene: TRBV29-1
CDR3 length: 18
J gene: TRBJ1-4
clone size: .
CDR3 protein: CSVGDSRGGVFPQGKLFF

V gene: TRBV18
CDR3 length: 14
J gene: TRBJ1-2
clone size: .
CDR3 protein: CASFADRNNYGYTF

V gene: TRBV29-1
CDR3 length: 13
J gene: TRBJ2-2
clone size: .
CDR3 protein: CSVEDQVNGELFF

V gene: TRBV7-9
CDR3 length: 14
J gene: TRBJ1-4
clone size: .
CDR3 protein: CASSPGLANEKLFF